A single sample is the source of the 9 T cell receptor beta chains below, sequenced in a study of blood T cell repertoires in COVID-19. Produced via immunoSEQ multiplex PCR; TCRdb's table is partial and in-frame only. Seen here are roughly 210,000 clones, roughly 87% observed once, and the top ten hold 7% to 9%. The sample comprised PBMCs or T cells enriched from blood (not recorded which). The receptor set was obtained from a man aged 30 to 45 in a cohort exposed to, infected with or recovered from COVID-19 (not recorded which).

The chain combines TRBV2 with TRBJ2-7; D unresolved. Looked up from germline, CDR1 is SNHLY and CDR2 is FYNNEI. The ends were cut back, 7 bases at V and 2 bases at J, with 9 bases in the middle. This CDR3 spans 12 amino acids. This chain's CDR3 is CASIELTYEQYF. The CDR3, as DNA: TGTGCCAGCATAGAGTTGACCTACGAGCAGTACTTC.

This chain uses TRBV28 with TRBJ1-3, with a possible D match to TRBD1 (5 bases). There are 17 residues in the CDR3. V was shortened by 2 bases and J by 2 bases, with 16 bases between the two germline ends. CDR1 and CDR2 from the germline V gene are MDHEN and SYDVKM. CDR3 residues: CASSLRRGGVPGNTIYF. Written as DNA, the CDR3 is TGTGCCAGCAGTTTAAGGCGCGGGGGGGTACCTGGAAACACCATATATTTT.

DNA of the CDR3: TGTGCCAGCAGCTTAGGGGCTAGCGGGAGAGGGGCAGATACGCAGTATTTT. Protein: CASSLGASGRGADTQYF. J is TRBJ2-3 and V is TRBV11-2, with 10 bases fitting TRBD2. The V gene's germline CDR1 is SGHAT and CDR2 FQNNGV. CDR3 length: 17 amino acids. Losses at the gene ends were 1 base for V and 4 bases for J; bases not matched to a gene: 8.

This clone has only one observation. The V call is TRBV27, the J call TRBJ1-2; TRBD1 agrees at 10 bases. Germline lookup yields CDR1 MNHEY and CDR2 SMNVEV (reference sequence). There are 16 residues in the CDR3. J gave up 3 bases and V 4 bases, and 8 bases lay outside the gene matches. CDR3 in amino acids: CASSSLGDRGDYGYTF. The DNA of the CDR3 is TGTGCCAGCAGTTCTCTGGGGGACAGGGGCGACTATGGCTACACCTTC.

This chain links TRBV11-2 with TRBJ2-3; 9 positions agree with TRBD2. The germline gives CDR1 SGHAT, CDR2 FQNNGV. The CDR3 contains 11 residues. J was trimmed by 13 bases and V by 5 bases; bases with no gene match: 4. The CDR3 region is CASSPGLAKYF. Written as DNA, the CDR3 is TGTGCCAGCAGCCCCGGACTAGCGAAGTATTTT.

This chain links TRBV28 with TRBJ2-7; the D gene is possibly TRBD2 (6 bases). Germline V gives CDR1 MDHEN, CDR2 SYDVKM. The V and J ends lost 8 bases and 4 bases respectively, with 36 bases between them. CDR3 size: 20 residues. DNA for the CDR3: TGTGCCAGCTCCGTTTACCGTAACCCCGGGGTGGGGCTAGCGCGGTACGAGCAGTACTTC. It encodes CASSVYRNPGVGLARYEQYF.

V gene TRBV6-5 combines with J gene TRBJ1-1; no definite D call. CDR3 length: 13 amino acids. Trimming left V 2 bases short and J 7 bases short, with 11 bases between. Germline V gene lookup returns CDR1 MNHEY and CDR2 SVGAGI. The CDR3: CASSYQREYEAFF. The CDR3 DNA sequence: TGTGCCAGCAGTTACCAACGGGAGTATGAAGCTTTCTTT.

V is TRBV28 and J is TRBJ2-5, with TRBD1 matching over 11 bases. CDR3 length: 14 amino acids. With V trimmed by 6 bases and J by 5 bases, 5 bases remained unmatched. Germline lookup yields CDR1 MDHEN and CDR2 SYDVKM. CDR3 bases: TGTGCCAGCAGGCGGACAGGGGGCGGGGAGACCCAGTACTTC. It yields the protein CASRRTGGGETQYF.

The chain links TRBV18 to TRBJ1-1; TRBD1 aligns across 7 bases. The CDR3 spans 15 residues. Germline V gene lookup returns CDR1 KGHSH and CDR2 LQKENI. Losses at the gene ends were 2 bases for V and 4 bases for J; bases not matched to a gene: 7. The DNA for the CDR3 is TGTGCCAGCTCACCAACGGCAGGGGGAGCCACTGAAGCTTTCTTT. This gives the protein CASSPTAGGATEAFF.